These 32 T cell receptor beta chains were all obtained from the same sample, sequenced in a study of T cell changes during pregnancy in multiple sclerosis. Sequencing used immunoSEQ multiplex PCR; TCRdb keeps in-frame clones, though not all of them. The table lists around 83,000 clones, about nine tenths of them singletons, with approximately 0.43% in the top ten. This material consisted of CD4+ T cells from peripheral blood mononuclear cells, taken in the second trimester of pregnancy. Source of these receptors: a female donor with multiple sclerosis, enrolled in a pregnancy study.

This chain links TRBV6-4 with TRBJ1-2; no definite D call. Germline V gene sequence: CDR1 MRHNA, CDR2 SNTAGT. The CDR3 spans 15 residues. Trimming took off 2 bases at V and 5 bases at J, with 15 bases between the two ends. Here the CDR3 reads CASSDIREARYGYTF. The CDR3 bases are TGTGCCAGCAGTGACATAAGGGAGGCTAGGTATGGCTACACCTTC.

The CDR3 sequence is CASSQDGGTSGYF. CDR3 bases: TGTGCCAGCAGCCAAGATGGGGGGACTAGTGGATACTTC. The rearrangement joins TRBV14 to TRBJ2-7; 8 positions match TRBD2. CDR1 and CDR2 from the germline V gene are SGHDN and FVKESK. The CDR3 contains 13 residues. V shed 0 bases, J shed 13 bases, and the junction held 8 bases outside the gene matches.

This rearrangement joins TRBV19 to TRBJ1-2; 9 bases match TRBD1. CDR1 is LNHDA and CDR2 is SQIVND in the germline V gene (reference sequence). The J segment lost 7 bases and the V segment lost 3 bases, leaving 3 bases of the junction unmatched. This CDR3 has 13 residues. In DNA, the CDR3 is TGTGCCAGTAGTATTAGGGACAGGGCTGGCTACACCTTC. Its translation is CASSIRDRAGYTF. The full variable domain, its missing parts supplied by reference TRBV19 and TRBJ1-2, is DGGITQSPKYLFRKEGQNVTLSCEQNLNHDAMYWYRQDPGQGLRLIYYSQIVNDFQKGDIAEGYSVSREKKESFPLTVTSAQKNPTAFYLCASSIRDRAGYTFGSGTRLTVV.

This clone was recorded once. J is TRBJ2-2 and V is TRBV5-6; the match to TRBD1 covers 9 bases. This CDR3 spans 15 amino acids. Trimming took 4 bases from V and 7 from J; bases not matched to a gene: 8. The V gene's germline CDR1 is SGHDT and CDR2 YYEEEE. The CDR3 loop is CASSPDRGYGGELFF. The DNA for the CDR3 is TGTGCCAGCAGCCCCGACAGGGGGTATGGCGGGGAGCTGTTTTTT.

The chain carries TRBV7-9 and TRBJ1-6; TRBD1 aligns across 7 bases. This CDR3 is 18 amino acids long. V shed 2 bases and J 6 bases; nucleotides not matched to a gene: 13. Germline CDR1 SEHNR, CDR2 FQNEAQ (reference sequence). The CDR3 sequence is CASSLFLAQGGLNSPLHF. DNA for the CDR3: TGTGCCAGCAGCTTATTCTTGGCCCAGGGGGGCCTTAATTCACCCCTCCACTTT.

The chain recombines TRBV7-2 with TRBJ2-5, with 15 bases matching TRBD2. J was trimmed by 5 bases and V by 5 bases; bases with no gene match: 6. CDR1 is SGHTA and CDR2 is FQGNSA in the germline V gene. The CDR3 sequence is 16 residues long. CDR3 loop: CASSTGLAGGRETQYF. The CDR3 DNA is TGTGCCAGCAGCACGGGACTAGCGGGAGGTCGTGAGACCCAGTACTTC.

To note about this clone: At one end the junction does not follow the germline gene, possibly because of a read error. The J gene is TRBJ2-3, the V gene TRBV7-7; 11 bases agree with TRBD1. Germline V gene sequence: CDR1 SSHAT, CDR2 FNYEAQ (reference sequence). The length of the CDR3 is 15 residues. DNA for the CDR3: TGTGCTAGCAGCGCGGGGACAGGGGGTACAGATACGCAGTATTTT. Translation: CASSAGTGGTDTQYF.

The rearrangement uses TRBV4-1 and TRBJ1-3, with 7 bases aligning to TRBD1. V shed 4 bases, J shed 0 bases, and the junction held 6 bases outside the gene matches. This CDR3 comprises 16 residues. Germline loops: CDR1 MGHRA, CDR2 YSYEKL. CDR3 DNA sequence: TGCGCCAGCAGCCCAGCCCAGGGGGGCTCTGGAAACACCATATATTTT. Amino acid sequence: CASSPAQGGSGNTIYF.

The chain carries TRBV2 and TRBJ2-5; the match to TRBD2 covers 12 bases. Germline V gene sequence: CDR1 SNHLY, CDR2 FYNNEI. The CDR3 consists of 15 residues. The V gene end was trimmed by 6 bases and the J gene end by 2 bases; junction bases not matched to a gene: 4. CDR3 in amino acids: CASSHLAGGQETQYF. The CDR3 DNA is TGTGCCAGCAGCCACCTAGCGGGAGGGCAAGAGACCCAGTACTTC.

This clone was picked up a small number of times. The chain couples TRBV7-2 to TRBJ1-1, with D maybe TRBD1 (6 bases). This CDR3 contains 14 residues. Per the germline V gene, CDR1 is SGHTA and CDR2 is FQGNSA. With 2 bases removed from V and 0 bases from J, the gap between germline ends came to 7 bases. The CDR3: CASSLTGMNTEAFF. CDR3 nucleotides: TGTGCCAGCAGCTTAACAGGGATGAACACTGAAGCTTTCTTT.

The V and J genes are TRBV7-6 and TRBJ2-7, with a weak D call TRBD2 (5 bases). Trimming took off 4 bases at V and 0 bases at J, with 13 bases between the two ends. This CDR3 has 15 amino acids. CDR1 is SGHVS, CDR2 FNYEAQ, per germline. Written as DNA, the CDR3 is TGTGCCAGCAGCTCCCTCGAGCGGAGCTCCTACGAGCAGTACTTC. This encodes CASSSLERSSYEQYF.

This rearrangement joins TRBV5-4 to TRBJ2-1; D may be TRBD1 (5 bases). The V gene lost 0 bases and the J gene lost 0 bases, with 13 bases spanning the gap. Germline CDR1 reads SGHNT; CDR2 reads YYREEE (reference sequence). This CDR3 has 17 residues. The CDR3, as DNA: TGTGCCAGCAGCTTGGACTGGGGCCGTAGCTCCTACAATGAGCAGTTCTTC. Translation: CASSLDWGRSSYNEQFF. The full variable domain, with the rest looked up from reference TRBV5-4 and TRBJ2-1, is ETGVTQSPTHLIKTRGQQVTLRCSSQSGHNTVSWYQQALGQGPQFIFQYYREEENGRGNFPPRFSGLQFPNYSSELNVNALELDDSALYLCASSLDWGRSSYNEQFFGPGTRLTVL.

The chain has TRBV11-3 and TRBJ1-1, with TRBD1 matching over 7 bases. CDR1 is SGHNT and CDR2 is YENEEA in the germline V gene. Trimming took 3 bases from V and 3 from J; bases not matched to a gene: 7. CDR3 length equals 15 residues. The CDR3 is CASSLMTGRDTEAFF. For the CDR3, the DNA is TGTGCCAGCAGCTTGATGACAGGGCGGGACACTGAAGCTTTCTTT.

V gene TRBV19 combines with J gene TRBJ2-3; D remains unclear. This CDR3 region has 15 residues. Looked up from germline, CDR1 is LNHDA and CDR2 is SQIVND (reference sequence). With 1 base removed from V and 1 base from J, the gap between germline ends came to 9 bases. For the CDR3, the DNA is TGTGCCAGTAGTATAGCTACCAGCGGCACAGATACGCAGTATTTT. Translating gives CASSIATSGTDTQYF.

This chain links TRBV7-9 with TRBJ1-1; D might be TRBD1 (5 bases). The germline V gene has CDR1 SEHNR and CDR2 FQNEAQ (reference sequence). Trimming cost V 5 bases and J 1 base, with 11 bases left between them. This CDR3 is 14 amino acids long. CDR3 protein: CASSPPDRNTEAFF. The CDR3, as DNA: TGTGCCAGCAGCCCGCCAGACAGGAACACTGAAGCTTTCTTT.

The CDR3 is CSFRQGANEQYF. The CDR3 DNA follows: TGCAGCTTTCGACAGGGGGCCAACGAGCAGTACTTC. The chain recombines TRBV29-1 with TRBJ2-7; 10 bases agree with TRBD1. CDR3 length: 12 amino acids. In germline, CDR1 is SQVTM, CDR2 ANQGSEA. J was trimmed by 5 bases and V by 8 bases; bases with no gene match: 6.

V is TRBV6-1 and J is TRBJ1-5; D is perhaps TRBD1 (6 bases). CDR3 length: 14 amino acids. V was clipped by 8 bases and J by 2 bases, with 13 bases between them. Germline V gives CDR1 MNHNS, CDR2 SASEGT. The CDR3, as DNA: TGTGCCAGCCTCAGGGGCAGGGGCAATCAGCCCCAGCATTTT. Translation gives CASLRGRGNQPQHF.

This chain connects TRBV5-1 to TRBJ2-2; 9 nucleotides line up with TRBD2. Germline CDR1 reads SGHRS; CDR2 reads YFSETQ. V lost 2 bases to trimming and J lost 5 bases; unmatched junction nucleotides: 4. This CDR3 is built from 15 residues. CDR3 bases: TGCGCCAGCAGCTTCCTAGCGGGGATGACCGGGGAGCTGTTTTTT. Protein: CASSFLAGMTGELFF.

This chain joins TRBV5-1 and TRBJ2-5; D possibly corresponds to TRBD2 (6 bases). The CDR3 runs 16 residues. Germline CDR1 and CDR2: SGHRS and YFSETQ. V shed 0 bases and J shed 5 bases, with 17 bases lying between them. CDR3 residues: CASSLDAGPGVETQYF. The CDR3 DNA reads TGCGCCAGCAGCTTGGATGCGGGACCCGGGGTGGAGACCCAGTACTTC.

The chain uses TRBV15 and TRBJ2-6; D uncertain. The CDR3 has 17 amino acids. Germline lookup yields CDR1 LNHNV and CDR2 YYDKDF (reference sequence). The V end lost 3 bases, the J end lost 1 base, and 13 bases lay between the germline ends. CDR3: CATSRGHRRSGANVLTF. The CDR3 DNA sequence: TGTGCCACCAGCAGGGGCCACCGTCGATCTGGGGCCAACGTCCTGACTTTC.

V gene TRBV14 combines with J gene TRBJ1-6, with D uncertain. CDR1 SGHDN and CDR2 FVKESK come from the germline V gene. The CDR3 is made up of 14 amino acids. Deletions cut 5 bases from V and 7 bases from J, with 12 bases between. The CDR3 here is CASSGQAKNSPLHF. As DNA, the CDR3 is TGTGCCAGCAGCGGCCAGGCAAAGAATTCACCCCTCCACTTT.

The V call is TRBV5-1, the J call TRBJ1-1, with 8 bases fitting TRBD1. After removal of 4 bases from V and 0 bases from J, the junction contained 5 bases not matched to a gene. The CDR3 covers 15 residues. CDR1 is SGHRS, CDR2 YFSETQ, per germline. CDR3: CASSGGTGLNTEAFF. For the CDR3, the DNA is TGCGCCAGCAGCGGGGGGACAGGACTGAACACTGAAGCTTTCTTT.

In its sample, this clone was seen once. The V and J genes are TRBV18 and TRBJ1-2, with 8 positions matching TRBD1. The CDR3 totals 15 residues. V lost 0 bases to trimming and J lost 5 bases; unmatched junction nucleotides: 5. The V gene's germline CDR1 is KGHSH and CDR2 LQKENI. Written as DNA, the CDR3 is TGTGCCAGCTCACCACCGGGTCGGACAGGGTATGGCTACACCTTC. The encoded protein is CASSPPGRTGYGYTF. The full variable domain, in which reference TRBV18 and TRBJ1-2 provide the parts outside the CDR3, is NAGVMQNPRHLVRRRGQEARLRCSPMKGHSHVYWYRQLPEEGLKFMVYLQKENIIDESGMPKERFSAEFPKEGPSILRIQQVVRGDSAAYFCASSPPGRTGYGYTFGSGTRLTVV.

This clone came up a few times. This same CDR3 is encoded by further DNA sequences in the sample. This chain connects TRBV9 to TRBJ1-1; tentative D call: TRBD1 (6 bases). Germline V gives CDR1 SGDLS, CDR2 YYNGEE. The CDR3 spans 13 residues. Trimming pared 2 bases from V and 3 bases from J, leaving 8 bases between. The CDR3 protein is CASSVDRDTEAFF. CDR3 nucleotide sequence: TGTGCCAGCAGCGTGGACAGAGACACTGAAGCTTTCTTT.

The V gene is TRBV6-1, the J gene TRBJ2-7, with TRBD1 identical over 11 bases. V was clipped by 4 bases and J by 9 bases; unmatched bases: 11. The germline CDR1 and CDR2 sequences are MNHNS and SASEGT. This CDR3 has 15 amino acids. The CDR3 coding sequence is TGTGCCAGCAGTGGCGTGATGGACAGGGGGCTTTTGCAGTACTTC. Translating gives CASSGVMDRGLLQYF.

CDR3 amino acids: CASSLHAGSAEAFF. DNA for the CDR3: TGTGCCAGCAGCTTGCATGCAGGGTCCGCTGAAGCTTTCTTT. V gene TRBV5-4 combines with J gene TRBJ1-1; a weak D match, TRBD1 (5 bases). Germline-derived CDR1 and CDR2 are SGHNT and YYREEE (reference sequence). V was clipped by 1 base and J by 6 bases, with 13 bases between them. This CDR3 is built from 14 residues.

V and J are TRBV5-1 and TRBJ2-3, with a tentative D call TRBD2 (6 bases). Germline lookup yields CDR1 SGHRS and CDR2 YFSETQ. Deletions cut 4 bases from V and 2 bases from J, with 11 bases between. This CDR3 contains 14 residues. The CDR3 region is CASSSRDSTDTQYF. CDR3 in DNA: TGCGCCAGCAGCAGCCGGGACTCCACAGATACGCAGTATTTT.

This chain connects TRBV18 to TRBJ2-1, with unresolved D. V dropped 6 bases and J dropped 7 bases, with 16 bases sitting between them. CDR3 length: 14 amino acids. Germline V gene data show CDR1 as KGHSH and CDR2 as LQKENI. In nucleotides, the CDR3 is TGTGCCAGCTCCCTCGACGAGCGTTGGAATGAGCAGTTCTTC. The encoded protein is CASSLDERWNEQFF.

The genes are TRBV11-3 and TRBJ1-2, with TRBD1 matching over 7 bases. The V and J ends lost 5 bases and 6 bases, in that order; junction bases with no gene match: 9. From germline, CDR1 is SGHNT and CDR2 YENEEA. The CDR3 has 14 residues. CDR3 region: CASSLDRASNGYTF. Written as DNA, the CDR3 is TGTGCCAGCAGCCTCGACAGGGCGTCTAATGGCTACACCTTC.

The gene calls are TRBV5-5 and TRBJ2-1, with TRBD2 matching 8 bases. V gave up 1 base and J gave up 9 bases; unmatched junction bases: 6. Germline CDR1 and CDR2: SGHKS and YYEKEE (reference sequence). The CDR3 length is 14 residues. The CDR3 here is CASSLPGGLAEQFF. As DNA, the CDR3 is TGTGCCAGCAGCTTGCCGGGGGGGTTGGCTGAGCAGTTCTTC.

The chain uses TRBV5-1 and TRBJ1-1; D is unclear. The CDR3 consists of 15 residues. V gave up 0 bases and J gave up 0 bases, with 9 bases separating them. The germline V gene has CDR1 SGHRS and CDR2 YFSETQ. For the CDR3, the DNA is TGCGCCAGCAGCTTGGTCAAGAACATGAACACTGAAGCTTTCTTT. Protein: CASSLVKNMNTEAFF. Full variable domain (remainder filled in from reference TRBV5-1 and TRBJ1-1): KAGVTQTPRYLIKTRGQQVTLSCSPISGHRSVSWYQQTPGQGLQFLFEYFSETQRNKGNFPGRFSGRQFSNSRSEMNVSTLELGDSALYLCASSLVKNMNTEAFFGQGTRLTVV.

This sequence joins TRBV4-1 and TRBJ2-7; TRBD2 is a possible D gene (6 bases). The V gene's germline CDR1 is MGHRA and CDR2 YSYEKL. V was pared by 4 bases and J by 1 base, with 8 bases between. The CDR3 is 13 residues long. CDR3 residues: CASSRGASYEQYF. CDR3 bases: TGCGCCAGCAGCCGCGGGGCGTCCTACGAGCAGTACTTC.